These 18 T cell receptor beta chains originate from one sample sequenced in a study of cytomegalovirus exposure and HLA in healthy donors. Profiling relied on immunoSEQ multiplex PCR, and the TCRdb table lists in-frame clones only, not all of them. Of about 73,000 clones in the sample, about 90% are singletons; the top ten hold about 4.1%. Sequencing was performed on PBMCs. These receptors were collected from a woman under 30 in good health and CMV-seropositive.

The V and J genes are TRBV4-2 and TRBJ1-2; unclear D gene. The CDR3 covers 15 residues. Trimming stripped 5 bases from V and 8 bases from J, with 21 bases between. Looked up from germline, CDR1 is LGHNA and CDR2 is YNFKEQ. The CDR3 here is CASSGPPGVLDGYTF. The CDR3 DNA is TGTGCCAGCAGCGGGCCCCCGGGAGTGCTTGACGGCTACACCTTC.

This chain connects TRBV18 to TRBJ1-1; D is uncertain. Germline values: CDR1 KGHSH, CDR2 LQKENI. V dropped 4 bases and J dropped 1 base, with 4 bases sitting between them. The CDR3 runs 12 residues. The CDR3 sequence is CASSHGNTEAFF. The CDR3 DNA sequence: TGTGCCAGCTCACACGGGAACACTGAAGCTTTCTTT.

The chain has TRBV28 and TRBJ2-1, with a weak D call TRBD1 (5 bases). Germline lookup yields CDR1 MDHEN and CDR2 SYDVKM. V shed 6 bases and J shed 9 bases, with 12 bases lying between them. The CDR3 sequence is 12 residues long. Written as DNA, the CDR3 is TGTGCCAGCAGCCCCGGCAGGGTTGAGCAGTTCTTC. Protein product: CASSPGRVEQFF.

The DNA of the CDR3 is TGTGCCAGCAAAATACTAGCGGGAGCGATTGATGAGCAGTTCTTC. The encoded protein is CASKILAGAIDEQFF. The chain combines TRBV6-1 with TRBJ2-1, with 11 bases fitting TRBD2. The V gene end was trimmed by 7 bases and the J gene end by 8 bases; junction bases not matched to a gene: 10. CDR1 and CDR2 from the germline V gene are MNHNS and SASEGT. The CDR3 loop spans 15 amino acids.

CDR3 DNA: TGTGCCAGCAGCTCCGTCTTCCTCAAGGGGGGGTACGAGCAGTACTTC. Encoded protein: CASSSVFLKGGYEQYF. The rearrangement joins TRBV5-8 to TRBJ2-7; possibly TRBD2 for D (7 bases). This CDR3 is 16 amino acids long. CDR1 is SGHTS and CDR2 is YDEGEE in the germline V gene. Trimming cost V 3 bases and J 4 bases, with 20 bases left between them.

The rearrangement links TRBV30 to TRBJ1-5; D is unresolved. V dropped 4 bases and J dropped 4 bases, with 17 bases sitting between them. The germline CDR1 and CDR2 sequences are GTSNPN and SVGIG (reference sequence). CDR3 length equals 15 residues. DNA of the CDR3: TGTGCCTGGAATCCCGGGTCTTCTGGAAATCAGCCCCAGCATTTT. Its protein product is CAWNPGSSGNQPQHF.

The CDR3 loop is CAISETSGSGISAFF. CDR3 in DNA: TGTGCCATCAGTGAAACTAGCGGGAGTGGCATCTCGGCGTTCTTC. The chain couples TRBV10-3 to TRBJ2-1, with 11 bases identical to TRBD2. Unmatched junction bases numbered 13, after V lost 3 bases and J lost 15 bases. There are 15 residues in the CDR3. In germline, CDR1 is ENHRY, CDR2 SYGVKD.

V gene TRBV15 combines with J gene TRBJ2-7, with D hard to call. The CDR3 runs 15 residues. The V gene lost 0 bases and the J gene lost 0 bases, with 9 bases spanning the gap. Germline values: CDR1 LNHNV, CDR2 YYDKDF (reference sequence). CDR3 sequence reads: CATSRDRRSSYEQYF. CDR3 nucleotides: TGTGCCACCAGCAGAGATCGGAGAAGCTCCTACGAGCAGTACTTC.

V gene TRBV5-5 combines with J gene TRBJ2-5; unclear D gene. V was shortened by 3 bases and J by 0 bases, with 9 bases between the two germline ends. CDR1 is SGHKS and CDR2 is YYEKEE in the germline V gene (reference sequence). The CDR3 loop spans 14 amino acids. The CDR3 region is CASSSPFDQETQYF. CDR3 in DNA: TGTGCCAGCAGCTCTCCCTTCGACCAAGAGACCCAGTACTTC.

For this clone: Sequence at one end of the junction differs from germline and may be a read error. The chain uses TRBV11-2 and TRBJ1-4; D perhaps matches TRBD1 (5 bases). The CDR3 covers 17 residues. CDR1 is SGHAT, CDR2 FQNNGV, per germline. CDR3 sequence (DNA): TGTGCCAGCAGCTTCCTAGCGGCGAGGAAAAGGGACGCCAAGCTCGAATTT. Translating gives CASSFLAARKRDAKLEF.

Only one count was recorded for this clone. The chain couples TRBV10-2 to TRBJ2-7, with 7 bases identical to TRBD1. In germline, CDR1 is WSHSY, CDR2 SAAADI. The V segment lost 2 bases and the J segment 1 base; nucleotides outside the gene matches: 5. The CDR3 loop spans 15 amino acids. The CDR3 DNA sequence: TGCGCCAGCAGTGAGCGGACAGGAAATTCCTACGAGCAGTACTTC. It specifies CASSERTGNSYEQYF.

The gene calls are TRBV18 and TRBJ2-2, with a tentative D call TRBD2 (5 bases). The CDR3 is 15 amino acids. V was cut by 4 bases and J by 1 base, with 10 bases left in between. From germline, CDR1 is KGHSH and CDR2 LQKENI. The chain's CDR3 is CASSRRVENTGELFF. CDR3 coding DNA: TGTGCCAGCTCACGGCGGGTAGAGAACACCGGGGAGCTGTTTTTT.

The CDR3 DNA sequence: TGCGCCAGCAGCCAAGACCTCCAGAAGCCCCAGCATTTT. This codes for CASSQDLQKPQHF. V is TRBV4-3 and J is TRBJ1-5; D ambiguous. The CDR3 is made up of 13 amino acids. The V end was cut by 0 bases, the J end by 8 bases, with 8 bases between. The germline CDR1 and CDR2 sequences are LGHNA and YSLEER.

The rearrangement uses TRBV28 and TRBJ2-7, with 8 bases lining up with TRBD2. Germline values: CDR1 MDHEN, CDR2 SYDVKM. Unmatched junction bases numbered 5, after V lost 5 bases and J lost 2 bases. CDR3 length: 14 amino acids. The CDR3 loop reads CASSMRLATYEQYF. The CDR3, as DNA: TGTGCCAGCAGTATGAGACTAGCGACCTACGAGCAGTACTTC.

The V and J genes are TRBV30 and TRBJ2-1; TRBD1 matches 7 bases. Losses at the gene ends were 8 bases for V and 4 bases for J; bases not matched to a gene: 5. This CDR3 contains 12 residues. Germline V gives CDR1 GTSNPN, CDR2 SVGIG (reference sequence). CDR3 residues: CAQGQRYNEQFF. CDR3 DNA sequence: TGTGCCCAGGGACAGCGATACAATGAGCAGTTCTTC.

V usage is TRBV5-4 and J usage is TRBJ2-5; the match to TRBD2 covers 7 bases. Trimming took 2 bases from V and 0 from J; bases not matched to a gene: 4. The germline gives CDR1 SGHNT, CDR2 YYREEE (reference sequence). The CDR3 loop spans 15 amino acids. As DNA, the CDR3 is TGTGCCAGCAGCTTATCAGCGGGGAACCAAGAGACCCAGTACTTC. Protein product: CASSLSAGNQETQYF.

J is TRBJ2-3 and V is TRBV4-2, with unresolved D. This CDR3 is built from 11 residues. V was trimmed by 7 bases and J by 7 bases, leaving 9 bases between them. Germline-derived CDR1 and CDR2 are LGHNA and YNFKEQ. The CDR3 spells CASTDFYTQYF. The CDR3 bases are TGTGCCAGCACCGACTTTTATACGCAGTATTTT.

Only one count was recorded for this clone. This CDR3 reads CASSSRTSGGIDNEQFF. DNA for the CDR3: TGTGCCAGCAGCTCCCGGACTAGCGGGGGTATAGACAATGAGCAGTTCTTC. The chain uses TRBV11-2 and TRBJ2-1, with 13 bases fitting TRBD2. The J segment lost 5 bases and the V segment lost 4 bases, leaving 8 bases of the junction unmatched. The CDR3 has 17 residues. Germline V gene data show CDR1 as SGHAT and CDR2 as FQNNGV.